The following is a TCR beta chain sequence with its context. The antigen is unknown. V lost 1 base and J 4 bases, leaving 8 bases between the germline ends. The CDR3 consists of 13 residues. Germline V gene data show CDR1 as SGHKS and CDR2 as YYEKEE (reference sequence). The record originates from a study of cytomegalovirus exposure and HLA in healthy donors. Study-wide results and limits: The authors listed 180 or so TCR beta chains as cytomegalovirus-associated. As a later analysis showed, a missense DCLRE1C variant was linked to trimming of TCR beta V- and J-genes. Fewer N-insertions (relative to the roughly 700-donor mean) were reportedly seen in an Asian-associated ancestry cluster in a later analysis. In a later analysis, HLA-associated beta chains showed higher expansion and lower generation probabilities than comparable chains.

A multiplex PCR was run with 60 Vbeta primers and 13 Jbeta primers. Sequencing used immunoSEQ multiplex PCR; TCRdb keeps in-frame clones, though not all of them. The table for this sample gives 80,000 or so clones. This sequence joins TRBV5-5 and TRBJ2-5; D is ambiguous. Input material: PBMCs. The receptor was derived from a man aged 45-65 years in good health and CMV-seropositive. CDR3 sequence (DNA): TGTGCCAGCAGCTTGTTAACAGTAGAGACCCAGTACTTC. This sequence encodes CASSLLTVETQYF.